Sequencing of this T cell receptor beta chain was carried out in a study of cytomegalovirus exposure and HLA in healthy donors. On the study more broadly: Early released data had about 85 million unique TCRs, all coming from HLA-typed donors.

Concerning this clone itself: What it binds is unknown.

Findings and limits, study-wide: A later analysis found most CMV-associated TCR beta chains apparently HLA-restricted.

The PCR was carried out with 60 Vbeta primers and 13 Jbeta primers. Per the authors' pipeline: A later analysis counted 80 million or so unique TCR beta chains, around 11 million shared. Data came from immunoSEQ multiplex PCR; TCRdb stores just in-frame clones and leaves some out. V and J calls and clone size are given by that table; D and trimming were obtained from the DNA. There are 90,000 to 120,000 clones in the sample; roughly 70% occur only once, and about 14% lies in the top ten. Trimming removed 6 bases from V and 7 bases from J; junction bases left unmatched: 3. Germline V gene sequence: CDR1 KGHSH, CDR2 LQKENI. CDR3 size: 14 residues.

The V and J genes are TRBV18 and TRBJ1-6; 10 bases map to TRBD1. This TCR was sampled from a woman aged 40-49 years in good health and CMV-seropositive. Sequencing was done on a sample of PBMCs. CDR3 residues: CASSQGQGNSPLHF. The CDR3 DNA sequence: TGTGCCAGCTCCCAGGGACAGGGGAATTCACCCCTCCACTTT. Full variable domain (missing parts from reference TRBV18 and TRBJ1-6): NAGVMQNPRHLVRRRGQEARLRCSPMKGHSHVYWYRQLPEEGLKFMVYLQKENIIDESGMPKERFSAEFPKEGPSILRIQQVVRGDSAAYFCASSQGQGNSPLHFGNGTRLTVT.